Listed below are T cell receptor beta chains from one sample, sequenced in a study of blood T cell repertoires in COVID-19. The assay was immunoSEQ multiplex PCR, and TCRdb's table has in-frame clones only and misses some. The sample shows about 95,000 clones, 75% to 90% of them seen only once. Sequenced material: peripheral blood. These receptor sequences come from a man aged 55 to 70 with COVID-19, enrolled during active disease. Both conserved end residues are trimmed from each CDR3. Not all rows give a size; the values are once, few, many and, for expanded clones, a class.

v_gene,j_gene,abundance,CDR3aa
TRBV3-1/TRBV3-2,TRBJ2-7,-,ASSQGLAGFSYEQY
TRBV4-1,TRBJ1-4,-,ASSQVRNEKLF
TRBV9,TRBJ2-1,-,ASSVGSSGRFYQNHYNEQF
TRBV28,TRBJ1-5,-,ASSFGGGRQPQH
TRBV7-2,TRBJ1-2,-,ASRFEHSDNYGYT
TRBV7-6,TRBJ1-5,few,ASSPTDYGNQPQH
TRBV12-3/TRBV12-4,TRBJ2-1,-,ASSRASGEQF
TRBV19,TRBJ2-7,many,ASSIGQGSDEQY
TRBV28,TRBJ2-1,-,ASSLAGYEQF
TRBV5-1,TRBJ2-2,-,ASSGGGYNTGELF
TRBV19,TRBJ1-1,-,ASSSSGTGGAKYTEAF
TRBV6-5,TRBJ1-2,once,ASRPGQAINYGYT
TRBV2,TRBJ2-7,-,ASSTRETSGRYHEQY
TRBV29-1,TRBJ2-1,-,SAGTSGTYNEQF
TRBV7-3,TRBJ2-3,once,ASRPGTSGGTQY
TRBV11-2,TRBJ2-7,-,ASSSLRSSYEQY
TRBV7-8,TRBJ2-7,-,ASSPPWGEGRESSYEQY
TRBV10-3,TRBJ2-1,-,AISRTSGTLSSYNEQF
TRBV19,TRBJ2-6,few,ASSTHGTGDSGANVLT
TRBV27,TRBJ2-3,few,ASSIEWASTDTQY
TRBV3-1/TRBV3-2,TRBJ1-3,-,ASSQADSGNTIY
TRBV19,TRBJ2-1,-,ASTRGGARNEQF
TRBV28,TRBJ2-7,-,ASSSGTGGYEQY
TRBV18,TRBJ1-2,-,ASSPPGQPVGGYT
TRBV5-1,TRBJ2-7,-,ASSLGQGSYEQY
TRBV5-1,TRBJ1-1,few,ASSLEAVDTEAF
TRBV7-9,TRBJ2-7,-,ASMGQNSYEQY
TRBV5-1,TRBJ2-7,-,ASSYQIAGVGEQY
TRBV18,TRBJ2-6,-,ASSPGQLYSGANVLT
TRBV13,TRBJ1-6,few,ASSLGGDSYNSPLH
TRBV5-6,TRBJ2-2,-,ASSLIGTISPGELF
TRBV5-1,TRBJ1-5,-,ASSLSGTGNQPQH
TRBV19,TRBJ1-2,-,ASSRGQGDYGYT
TRBV18,TRBJ2-3,-,ASSLIRTSSDTQY
TRBV6-4,TRBJ1-4,-,ATFTGDRSNEKLF
TRBV18,TRBJ2-7,-,ASSTGLAAEQY
TRBV24-1,TRBJ1-2,-,ATRITGFDYGYT
TRBV7-9,TRBJ1-3,many,ASSLSAPGGTIY
TRBV13,TRBJ2-5,once,ASRFSGRAQETQY
TRBV4-1,TRBJ2-3,few,ASSQEGTSGLDTQY
TRBV15,TRBJ1-1,once,ATSRDAGALNTEAF
TRBV7-2,TRBJ2-1,-,ASSHAAANYNEQF
TRBV7-8,TRBJ1-4,-,ASSLRQGTTNEKLF
TRBV4-2,TRBJ2-1,-,ASSQAASHSDYNEQF
TRBV9,TRBJ2-1,once,ASSPDRDRAYNEQF
TRBV7-9,TRBJ2-4,-,ASSSGGTDLINIQY
TRBV12-3/TRBV12-4,TRBJ2-7,-,ASTRTGSNEQY
TRBV27,TRBJ2-7,-,ASRKTGSWEQY
TRBV16,TRBJ2-1,once,ASSQTGTSDEQF
TRBV18,TRBJ1-2,-,ASSPPNRGNYGYT